This T cell receptor (beta chain) was captured by sequencing in a study of blood T cells in healthy people across ages. Study results and limitations: Donor CMV status was unknown, possibly confounding expanded clonotype changes. Long-lived donors exceeded aged donors in naive CD4+ cells and diversity.

A sample-barcoded 5' primer and a J-beta primer mix were used in a second PCR of roughly 7 to 11 cycles. TCRdb re-called the 5' RACE reads with MiXCR, one entry per CDR3 protein. This table has about 540,000 distinct CDR3 sequences, nearly 25% appearing once. Germline-derived CDR1 and CDR2 are SQVTM and ANQGSEA. The CDR3 length is 13 residues. A word on this clonotype: Its antigen remains unidentified.

The data were also submitted as part of a second study, on T cells of mothers and their children. That paper states: A few healthy Caucasian mothers and their six children were the donors. Each child contributed about 3 million TCR beta CDR3 reads, while each mother contributed over 9 million.

The clonotype originates from a boy between 10 and 17 years old in good health. Sequences were obtained from blood. This chain joins TRBV29-1 and TRBJ2-5, with TRBD1 matching over 10 bases. The better agreement between TRBJ2-7 and the DNA end casts doubt on the J call. Written as DNA, the CDR3 is TGCAGCGTTGCTCGACAGGGGGCAGCCGAGCAGTACTTC. Its protein product is CSVARQGAAEQYF.